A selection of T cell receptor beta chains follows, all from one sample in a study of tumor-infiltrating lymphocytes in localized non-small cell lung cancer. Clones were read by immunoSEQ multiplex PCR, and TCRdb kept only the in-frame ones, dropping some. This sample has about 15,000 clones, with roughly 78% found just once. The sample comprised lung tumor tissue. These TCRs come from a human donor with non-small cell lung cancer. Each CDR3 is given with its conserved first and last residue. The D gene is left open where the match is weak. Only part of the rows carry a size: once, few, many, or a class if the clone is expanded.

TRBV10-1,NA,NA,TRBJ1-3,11,CASSEKDTIYF,TGCGCCAGCAGTGAGAAAGACACCATATATTTT
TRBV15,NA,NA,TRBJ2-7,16,CATSGPGAAKGYEQYF,TGTGCCACCAGCGGCCCTGGGGCGGCAAAGGGCTACGAGCAGTACTTC
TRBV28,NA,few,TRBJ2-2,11,CASSYTGELFF,TGTGCCAGCAGTTACACCGGGGAGCTGTTTTTT
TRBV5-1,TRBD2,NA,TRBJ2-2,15,CASSRTSGGSGELFF,TGCGCCAGCAGCCGGACTAGCGGGGGGTCCGGGGAGCTGTTTTTT
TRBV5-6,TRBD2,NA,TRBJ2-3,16,CASSLGTSGTYDTQYF,TGTGCCAGCAGCCTCGGGACTAGCGGGACTTACGATACGCAGTATTTT
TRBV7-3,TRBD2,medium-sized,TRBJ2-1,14,CASSSREGRNEQFF,TGTGCCAGCAGCTCCCGGGAGGGCCGCAATGAGCAGTTCTTC
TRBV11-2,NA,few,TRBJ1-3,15,CASSLQAFSGNTIYF,TGTGCCAGCAGCCTACAGGCCTTCTCTGGAAACACCATATATTTT
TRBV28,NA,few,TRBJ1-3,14,CASSFGRSGNTIYF,TGTGCCAGCAGTTTCGGGAGGTCTGGAAACACCATATATTTT
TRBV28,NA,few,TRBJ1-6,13,CASSLLDNSPLHF,TGTGCCAGCAGTTTATTGGATAACTCACCCCTCCACTTT
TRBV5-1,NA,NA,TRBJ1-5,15,CASSLGLTGNQPQHF,TGCGCCAGCAGCTTGGGTTTGACGGGTAATCAGCCCCAGCATTTT
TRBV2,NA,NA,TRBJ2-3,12,CASSLTTDTQYF,TGTGCCAGCAGCTTGACTACAGATACGCAGTATTTT
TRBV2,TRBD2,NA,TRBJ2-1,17,CASPKGASGSIYNEQFF,TGTGCCAGCCCGAAGGGGGCTAGCGGGAGTATATACAATGAGCAGTTCTTC
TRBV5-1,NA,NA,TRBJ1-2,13,CASSPQPSAGYTF,TGCGCCAGCAGCCCACAGCCCTCCGCGGGCTACACCTTC
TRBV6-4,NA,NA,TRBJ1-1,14,CASSVVLRVTEAFF,TGTGCCAGCAGTGTCGTATTGAGAGTCACTGAAGCTTTCTTT
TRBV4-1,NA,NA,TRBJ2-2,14,CASSHVGVTGELFF,TGCGCCAGCAGCCATGTTGGCGTCACCGGGGAGCTGTTTTTT
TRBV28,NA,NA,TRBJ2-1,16,CASSSAYDGGDNEQFF,TGTGCCAGCAGTTCCGCCTATGACGGGGGAGACAATGAGCAGTTCTTC
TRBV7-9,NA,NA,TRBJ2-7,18,CASSLPGKGGGSSYEQYF,TGTGCCAGCAGCTTGCCCGGGAAAGGGGGGGGCAGCTCCTACGAGCAGTACTTC
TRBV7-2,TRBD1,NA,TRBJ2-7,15,CASSLAGTGSGEQYF,TGTGCCAGCAGCTTAGCCGGGACAGGGTCAGGCGAGCAGTACTTC
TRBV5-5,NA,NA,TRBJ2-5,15,CASSLSPVIQETQYF,TGTGCCAGCAGCTTGAGCCCCGTGATCCAAGAGACCCAGTACTTC
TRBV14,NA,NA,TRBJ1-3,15,CASSQAVRFGNTIYF,TGTGCCAGCAGCCAAGCGGTCCGGTTTGGAAACACCATATATTTT
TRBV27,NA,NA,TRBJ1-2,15,CASSRSATENYGYTF,TGTGCCAGCAGCCGCTCCGCGACGGAGAACTATGGCTACACCTTC
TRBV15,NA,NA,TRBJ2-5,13,CATSETLQETQYF,TGTGCCACCAGCGAGACTTTGCAAGAGACCCAGTACTTC
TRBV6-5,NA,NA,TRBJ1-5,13,CASSYRGYQPQHF,TGTGCCAGCAGTTACAGGGGTTACCAGCCCCAGCATTTT
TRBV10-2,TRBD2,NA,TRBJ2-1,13,CAVRSSGMDEQFF,TGCGCCGTGCGGTCTAGCGGTATGGATGAGCAGTTCTTC
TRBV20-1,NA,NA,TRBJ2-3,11,CSAAVTDTQYF,TGCAGTGCTGCCGTCACAGATACGCAGTATTTT
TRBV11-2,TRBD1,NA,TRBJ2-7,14,CASSYLSTGYEQYF,TGTGCCAGCAGCTACTTATCGACAGGGTACGAGCAGTACTTC
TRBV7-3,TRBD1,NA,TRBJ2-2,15,CASSLLTGEGGELFF,TGTGCCAGCAGCCTACTGACAGGGGAAGGCGGGGAGCTGTTTTTT
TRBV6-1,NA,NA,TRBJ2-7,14,CASRDVNPPCEQYF,TGTGCCAGCAGGGACGTAAATCCTCCCTGCGAGCAGTACTTC
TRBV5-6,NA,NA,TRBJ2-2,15,CASSFRPLNTGELFF,TGTGCCAGCAGCTTTAGACCATTGAACACCGGGGAGCTGTTTTTT
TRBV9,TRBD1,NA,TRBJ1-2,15,CASSVEGDSNYGYTF,TGTGCCAGCAGCGTAGAAGGGGACAGCAACTATGGCTACACCTTC
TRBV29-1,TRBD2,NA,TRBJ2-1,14,CSVVLSGRDNEQFF,TGCAGCGTTGTACTGAGCGGGAGGGACAATGAGCAGTTCTTC
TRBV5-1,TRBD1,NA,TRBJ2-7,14,CASSPDRVQAEQYF,TGCGCCAGCAGCCCGGACAGGGTACAGGCCGAGCAGTACTTC
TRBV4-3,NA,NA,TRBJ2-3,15,CASSQGSAVTDTQYF,TGCGCCAGCAGCCAAGGGTCAGCGGTCACAGATACGCAGTATTTT
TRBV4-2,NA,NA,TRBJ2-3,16,CASSQDKGGGTDTQYF,TGTGCCAGCAGCCAAGATAAGGGCGGGGGCACAGATACGCAGTATTTT
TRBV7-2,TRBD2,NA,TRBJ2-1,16,CASSLEGTGGHNEQFF,TGTGCCAGCAGCTTAGAAGGTACGGGAGGCCACAATGAGCAGTTCTTC
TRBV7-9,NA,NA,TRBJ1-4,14,CASTLRGAGEKLFF,TGTGCCAGCACCCTGAGAGGGGCTGGCGAAAAACTGTTTTTT
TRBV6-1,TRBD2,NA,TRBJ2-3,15,CASSRVLGGTDTQYF,TGTGCCAGCAGTCGGGTATTGGGGGGGACAGATACGCAGTATTTT
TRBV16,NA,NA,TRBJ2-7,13,CASSQGRIYEQYF,TGTGCCAGCAGCCAGGGACGGATCTACGAGCAGTACTTC
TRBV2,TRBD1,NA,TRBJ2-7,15,CASSEGDRASYEQYF,TGTGCCAGCAGTGAGGGGGACAGGGCTTCCTACGAGCAGTACTTC
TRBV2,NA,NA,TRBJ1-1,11,CASSRGSEAFF,TGTGCCAGCAGTCGGGGAAGCGAAGCTTTCTTT
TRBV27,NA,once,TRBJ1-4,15,CASSVRGTTNEKLFF,TGTGCCAGCAGTGTACGGGGGACAACTAATGAAAAACTGTTTTTT
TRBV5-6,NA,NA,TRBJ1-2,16,CASRGVSRNDNYGYTF,TGTGCCAGCAGAGGTGTTTCCCGGAACGATAACTATGGCTACACCTTC
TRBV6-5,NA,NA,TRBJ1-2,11,CASSSGDGYTF,TGTGCCAGCAGTTCGGGGGATGGCTACACCTTC
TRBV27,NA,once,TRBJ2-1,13,CASRQGRYNEQFF,TGTGCCAGCAGGCAGGGACGATACAATGAGCAGTTCTTC
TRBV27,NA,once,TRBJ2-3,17,CASSLSLLSRVGDTQYF,TGTGCCAGCAGTTTAAGCCTCCTCAGCAGGGTAGGGGATACGCAGTATTTT
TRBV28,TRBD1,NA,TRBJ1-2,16,CASSSYAPGQGKGYTF,TGTGCCAGCAGTTCGTATGCCCCGGGACAGGGAAAAGGCTACACCTTC
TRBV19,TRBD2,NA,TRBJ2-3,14,CASSLAGATDTQYF,TGTGCCAGTAGTCTAGCGGGAGCCACAGATACGCAGTATTTT
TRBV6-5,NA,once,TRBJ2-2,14,CASSYLQVTGELFF,TGTGCCAGCAGTTACCTACAGGTTACCGGGGAGCTGTTTTTT
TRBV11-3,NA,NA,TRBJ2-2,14,CASSLRGATGELFF,TGTGCCAGCAGCTTAAGAGGGGCCACCGGGGAGCTGTTTTTT
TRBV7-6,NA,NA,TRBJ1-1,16,CASSQMVAGGNTEAFF,TGTGCCAGCAGCCAGATGGTGGCAGGTGGGAACACTGAAGCTTTCTTT
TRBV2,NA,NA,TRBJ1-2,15,CASSEIQAPGSGYTF,TGTGCCAGCAGTGAAATACAGGCCCCGGGATCTGGCTACACCTTC
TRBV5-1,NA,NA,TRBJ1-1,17,CASSPGAGFIRNTEAFF,TGCGCCAGCAGCCCTGGAGCAGGTTTTATAAGAAACACTGAAGCTTTCTTT
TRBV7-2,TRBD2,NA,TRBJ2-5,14,CASSRGLGRETQYF,TGTGCCAGCAGCCGAGGACTAGGCCGAGAGACCCAGTACTTC